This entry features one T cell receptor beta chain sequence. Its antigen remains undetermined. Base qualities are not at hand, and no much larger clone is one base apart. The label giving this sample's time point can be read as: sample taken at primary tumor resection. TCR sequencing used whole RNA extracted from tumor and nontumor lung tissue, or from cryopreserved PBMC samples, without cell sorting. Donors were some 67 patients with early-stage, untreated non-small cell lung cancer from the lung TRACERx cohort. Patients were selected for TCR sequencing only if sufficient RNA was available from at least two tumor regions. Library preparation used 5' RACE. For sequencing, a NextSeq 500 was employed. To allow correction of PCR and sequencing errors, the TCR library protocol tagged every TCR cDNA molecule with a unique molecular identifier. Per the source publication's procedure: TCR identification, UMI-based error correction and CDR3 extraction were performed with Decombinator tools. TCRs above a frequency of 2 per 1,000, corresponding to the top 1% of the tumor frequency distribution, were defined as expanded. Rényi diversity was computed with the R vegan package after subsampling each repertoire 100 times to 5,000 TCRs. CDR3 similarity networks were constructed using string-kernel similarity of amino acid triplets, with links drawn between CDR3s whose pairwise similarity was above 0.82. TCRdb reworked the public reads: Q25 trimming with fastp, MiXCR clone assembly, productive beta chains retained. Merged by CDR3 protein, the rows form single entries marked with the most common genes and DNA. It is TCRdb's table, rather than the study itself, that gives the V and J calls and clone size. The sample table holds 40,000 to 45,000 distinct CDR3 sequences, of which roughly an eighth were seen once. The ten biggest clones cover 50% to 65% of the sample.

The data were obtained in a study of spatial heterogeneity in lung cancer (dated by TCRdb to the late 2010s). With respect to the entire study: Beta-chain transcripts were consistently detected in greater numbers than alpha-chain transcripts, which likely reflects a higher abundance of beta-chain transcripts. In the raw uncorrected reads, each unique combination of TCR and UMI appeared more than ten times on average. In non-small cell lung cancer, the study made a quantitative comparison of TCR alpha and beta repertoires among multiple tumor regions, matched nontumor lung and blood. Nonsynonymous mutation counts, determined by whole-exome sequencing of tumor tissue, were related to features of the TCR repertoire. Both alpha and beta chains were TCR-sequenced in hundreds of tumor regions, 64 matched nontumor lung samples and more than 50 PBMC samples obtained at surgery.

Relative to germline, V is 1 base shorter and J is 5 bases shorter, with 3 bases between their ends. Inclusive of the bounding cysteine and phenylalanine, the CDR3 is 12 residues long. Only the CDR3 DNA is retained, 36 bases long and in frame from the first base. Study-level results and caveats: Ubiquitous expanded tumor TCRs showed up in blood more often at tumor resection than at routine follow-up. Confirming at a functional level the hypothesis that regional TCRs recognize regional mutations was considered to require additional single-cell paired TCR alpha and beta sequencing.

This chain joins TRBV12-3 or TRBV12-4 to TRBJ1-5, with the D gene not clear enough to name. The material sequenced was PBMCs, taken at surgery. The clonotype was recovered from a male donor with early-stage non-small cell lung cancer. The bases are TGTGCCAGCAGTTTAGAGCATCAGCCCCAGCATTTT. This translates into CASSLEHQPQHF.